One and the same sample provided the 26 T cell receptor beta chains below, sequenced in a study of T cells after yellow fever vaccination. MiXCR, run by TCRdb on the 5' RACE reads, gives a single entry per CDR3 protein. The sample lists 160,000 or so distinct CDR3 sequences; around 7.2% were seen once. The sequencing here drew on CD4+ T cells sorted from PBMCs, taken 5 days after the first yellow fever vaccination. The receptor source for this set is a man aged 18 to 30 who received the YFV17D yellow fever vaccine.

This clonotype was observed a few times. Here the CDR3 DNA reads TGTGCCAGCAGTCCCCAGGGGGCGGCCTATGGCTACACCTTC. Translated, it gives CASSPQGAAYGYTF. V and J are TRBV27 and TRBJ1-2; TRBD1 agrees at 8 bases. The CDR3 has 14 residues. Germline CDR1 and CDR2: MNHEY and SMNVEV (reference sequence). After removal of 5 bases from V and 4 bases from J, the junction contained 6 bases not matched to a gene.

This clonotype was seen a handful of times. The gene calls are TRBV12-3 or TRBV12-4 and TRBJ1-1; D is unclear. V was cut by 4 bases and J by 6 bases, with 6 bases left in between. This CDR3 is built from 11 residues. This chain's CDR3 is CASSSLAEAFF. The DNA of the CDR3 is TGTGCCAGCAGTTCATTGGCTGAAGCTTTCTTT.

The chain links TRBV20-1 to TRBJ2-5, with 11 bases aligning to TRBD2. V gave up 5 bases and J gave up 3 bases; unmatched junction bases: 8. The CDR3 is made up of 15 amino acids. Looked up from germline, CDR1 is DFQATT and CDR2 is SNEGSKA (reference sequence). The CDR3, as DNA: TGCAGTGCTGGCCCAGGGACTAGCGGAAAAGAGACCCAGTACTTC. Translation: CSAGPGTSGKETQYF.

The CDR3 DNA reads as TGCGCCAGCAGCCAAACAACCGGGACATCAGGAAACACCATATATTTT. It specifies CASSQTTGTSGNTIYF. V is TRBV4-3 and J is TRBJ1-3; a possible D gene is TRBD1 (6 bases). Germline lookup yields CDR1 LGHNA and CDR2 YSLEER. V was trimmed by 2 bases and J by 4 bases, leaving 15 bases between them. This CDR3 has 16 amino acids.

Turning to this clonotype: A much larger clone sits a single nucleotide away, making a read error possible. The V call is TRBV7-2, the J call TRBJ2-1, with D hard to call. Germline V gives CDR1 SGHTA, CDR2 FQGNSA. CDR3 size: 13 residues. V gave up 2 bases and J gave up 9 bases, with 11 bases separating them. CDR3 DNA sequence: TGTGCCAGCAGCTTAATGTTCGATACTGAGCAGTTCTTC. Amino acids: CASSLMFDTEQFF.

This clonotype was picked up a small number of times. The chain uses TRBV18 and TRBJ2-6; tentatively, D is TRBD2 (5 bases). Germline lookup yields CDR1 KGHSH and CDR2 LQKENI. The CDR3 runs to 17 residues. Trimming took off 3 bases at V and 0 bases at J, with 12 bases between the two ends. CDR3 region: CASSPRAATSGANVLTF. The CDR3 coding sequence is TGTGCCAGCTCACCGAGGGCAGCGACCTCTGGGGCCAACGTCCTGACTTTC.

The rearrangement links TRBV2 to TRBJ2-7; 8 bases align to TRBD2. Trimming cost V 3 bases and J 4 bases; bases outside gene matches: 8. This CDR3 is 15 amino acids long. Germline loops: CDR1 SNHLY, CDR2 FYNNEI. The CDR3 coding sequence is TGTGCCAGCAGTGATGGGGCGGGGGGCCCGTACGAGCAGTACGTC. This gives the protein CASSDGAGGPYEQYV.

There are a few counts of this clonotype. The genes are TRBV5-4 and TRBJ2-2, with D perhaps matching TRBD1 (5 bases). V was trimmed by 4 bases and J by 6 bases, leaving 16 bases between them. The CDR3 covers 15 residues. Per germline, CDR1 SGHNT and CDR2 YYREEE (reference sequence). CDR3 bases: TGTGCCAGCAGCCATCCTGGCATAGGGGCCGGGGAGCTGTTTTTT. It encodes CASSHPGIGAGELFF.

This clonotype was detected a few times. CDR3 sequence reads: CASSRQVNQPQHF. The CDR3 region has the DNA TGTGCCAGCAGCAGACAAGTTAATCAGCCCCAGCATTTT. This chain links TRBV3-1 with TRBJ1-5; D not resolved. The length of the CDR3 is 13 residues. V lost 5 bases to trimming and J lost 4 bases, with 9 bases between them. From germline, CDR1 is LGHDT and CDR2 YNNKEL (reference sequence).

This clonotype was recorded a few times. CDR3 residues: CATSRRDGYTEAFF. In DNA form, the CDR3 reads TGTGCCACCTCTAGACGGGACGGGTACACTGAAGCTTTCTTT. The V call is TRBV18, the J call TRBJ1-1, with D perhaps TRBD1 (5 bases). Per the germline V gene, CDR1 is KGHSH and CDR2 is LQKENI. CDR3 length equals 14 residues. V was trimmed by 10 bases and J by 3 bases, leaving 18 bases between them.

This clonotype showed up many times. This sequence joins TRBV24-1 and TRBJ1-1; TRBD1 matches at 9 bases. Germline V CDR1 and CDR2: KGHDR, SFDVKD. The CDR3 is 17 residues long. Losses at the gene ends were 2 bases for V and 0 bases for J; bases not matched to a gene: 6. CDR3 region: CATSDSDRGGLNTEAFF. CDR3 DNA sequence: TGTGCCACCAGTGATTCGGACAGGGGCGGTTTGAACACTGAAGCTTTCTTT.

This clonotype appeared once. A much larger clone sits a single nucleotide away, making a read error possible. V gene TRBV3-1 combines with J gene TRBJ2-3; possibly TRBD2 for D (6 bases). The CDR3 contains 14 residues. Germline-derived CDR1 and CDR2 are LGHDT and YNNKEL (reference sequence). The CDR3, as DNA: TGTGACAGCAGCCAAGGGAGGACCCAAACCGGGGTGGATTTT. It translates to CDSSQGRTQTGVDF.

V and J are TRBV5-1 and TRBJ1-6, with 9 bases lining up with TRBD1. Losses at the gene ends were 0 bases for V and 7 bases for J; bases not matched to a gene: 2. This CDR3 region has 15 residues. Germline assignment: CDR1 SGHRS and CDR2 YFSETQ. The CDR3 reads CASSLVGQGNSPLHF. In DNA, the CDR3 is TGCGCCAGCAGCTTGGTAGGACAGGGGAATTCACCCCTCCACTTT.

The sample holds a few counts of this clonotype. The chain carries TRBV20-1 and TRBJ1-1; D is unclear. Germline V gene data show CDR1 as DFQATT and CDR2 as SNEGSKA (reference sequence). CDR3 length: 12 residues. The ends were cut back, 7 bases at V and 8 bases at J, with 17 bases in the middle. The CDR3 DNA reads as TGCAGTGGAGAGTATGGCCAGTCGGAAGCTTTCTTT. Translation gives CSGEYGQSEAFF.

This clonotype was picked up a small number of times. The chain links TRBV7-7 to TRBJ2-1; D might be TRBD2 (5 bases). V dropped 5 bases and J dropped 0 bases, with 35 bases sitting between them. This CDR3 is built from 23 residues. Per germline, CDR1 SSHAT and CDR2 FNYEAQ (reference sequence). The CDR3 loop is CASSPGVRGRLPTLGVSYNEQFF. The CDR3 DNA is TGTGCCAGCAGCCCAGGTGTCCGTGGTAGACTACCAACCCTAGGAGTCTCCTACAATGAGCAGTTCTTC.

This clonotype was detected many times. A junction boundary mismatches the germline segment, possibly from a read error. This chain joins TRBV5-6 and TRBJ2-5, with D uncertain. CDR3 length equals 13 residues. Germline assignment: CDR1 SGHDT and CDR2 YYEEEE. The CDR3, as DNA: TGTGCCAGCAGCTTGGTCGGCCAACAGACCCAGTACTTC. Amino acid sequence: CASSLVGQQTQYF.

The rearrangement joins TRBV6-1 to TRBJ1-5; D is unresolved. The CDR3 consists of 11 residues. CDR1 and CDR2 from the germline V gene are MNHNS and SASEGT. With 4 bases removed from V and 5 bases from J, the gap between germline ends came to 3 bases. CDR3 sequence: CASSAYQPQHF. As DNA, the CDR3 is TGTGCCAGCAGTGCCTATCAGCCCCAGCATTTT.

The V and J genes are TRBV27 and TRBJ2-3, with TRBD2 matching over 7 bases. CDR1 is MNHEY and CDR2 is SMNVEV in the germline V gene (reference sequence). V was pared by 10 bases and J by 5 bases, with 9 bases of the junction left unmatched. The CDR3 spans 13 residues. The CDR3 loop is CATRVASGDTQYF. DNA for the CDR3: TGTGCCACCCGAGTGGCTAGCGGAGATACGCAGTATTTT.

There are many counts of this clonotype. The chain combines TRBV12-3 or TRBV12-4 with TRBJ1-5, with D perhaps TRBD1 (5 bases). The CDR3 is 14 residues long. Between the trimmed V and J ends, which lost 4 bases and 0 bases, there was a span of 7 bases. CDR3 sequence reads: CASSWGYSNQPQHF. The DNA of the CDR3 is TGTGCCAGCAGTTGGGGGTATAGCAATCAGCCCCAGCATTTT.

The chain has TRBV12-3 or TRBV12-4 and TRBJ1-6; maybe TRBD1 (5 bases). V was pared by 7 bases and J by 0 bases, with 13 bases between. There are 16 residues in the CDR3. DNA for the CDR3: TGTGCCAGCAAGGAGGGGACGGGCTCCTATAATTCACCCCTCCACTTT. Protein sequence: CASKEGTGSYNSPLHF.

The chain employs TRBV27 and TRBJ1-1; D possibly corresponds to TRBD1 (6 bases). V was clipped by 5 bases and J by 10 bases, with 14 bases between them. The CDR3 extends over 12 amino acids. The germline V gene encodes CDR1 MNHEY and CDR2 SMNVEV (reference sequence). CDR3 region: CASSGNLGGAFF. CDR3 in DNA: TGTGCCAGCAGTGGGAATCTAGGGGGAGCTTTCTTT.

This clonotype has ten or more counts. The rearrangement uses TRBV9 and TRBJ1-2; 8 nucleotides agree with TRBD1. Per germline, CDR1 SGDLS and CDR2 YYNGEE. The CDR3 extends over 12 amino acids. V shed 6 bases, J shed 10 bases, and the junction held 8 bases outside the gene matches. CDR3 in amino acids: CASTYYRGDYTF. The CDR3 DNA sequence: TGTGCCAGCACCTACTACAGGGGGGACTACACCTTC.

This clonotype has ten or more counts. This chain's CDR3 is CASSSDRDYNEQFF. CDR3 nucleotide sequence: TGTGCCAGCAGCTCGGACAGGGACTACAATGAGCAGTTCTTC. The chain is built from TRBV6-2 or TRBV6-3 and TRBJ2-1; TRBD1 agrees at 8 bases. V was pared by 6 bases and J by 3 bases, with 4 bases of the junction left unmatched. Germline V gene data show CDR1 as MNHEY and CDR2 as SVGEGT. This CDR3 spans 14 amino acids.

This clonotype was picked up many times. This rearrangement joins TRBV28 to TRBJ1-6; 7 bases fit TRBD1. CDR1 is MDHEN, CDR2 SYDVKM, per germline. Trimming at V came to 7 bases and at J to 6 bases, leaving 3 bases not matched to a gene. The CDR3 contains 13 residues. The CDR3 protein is CASKGGFNSPLHF. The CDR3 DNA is TGTGCCAGCAAAGGGGGCTTTAATTCACCCCTCCACTTT.

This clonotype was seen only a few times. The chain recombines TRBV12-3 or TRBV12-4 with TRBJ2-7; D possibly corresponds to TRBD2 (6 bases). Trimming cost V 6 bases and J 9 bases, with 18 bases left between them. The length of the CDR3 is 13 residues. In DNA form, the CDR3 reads TGTGCCAGCAGGTCGCGGGGCCTCAGCTGGCAGTACTTC. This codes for CASRSRGLSWQYF.

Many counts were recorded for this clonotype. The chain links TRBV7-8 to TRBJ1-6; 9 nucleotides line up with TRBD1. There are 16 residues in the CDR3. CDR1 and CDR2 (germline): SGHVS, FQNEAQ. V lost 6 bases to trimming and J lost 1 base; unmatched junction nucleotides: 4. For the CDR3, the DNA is TGTGCCAGCAGGGGGGACAGGGAGTCCTATAATTCACCCCTCCACTTT. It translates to CASRGDRESYNSPLHF.